The T cell receptor beta chain under discussion was sequenced for a study of response to subunit inactivated influenza vaccine. MiXCR, applied by TCRdb to the RT-PCR reads, yields one record per CDR3 protein. The sample consists of 450,000 to 600,000 distinct CDR3 sequences, less than 10% of them appearing once. CDR3 size: 15 residues. V was trimmed by 4 bases and J by 7 bases, leaving 17 bases between them. From germline, CDR1 is SGHVS and CDR2 FQNEAQ. This clonotype was counted at least ten times. Its specificity is not known. Study-wide results and caveats: The authors offered the suggestion that each seasonal influenza vaccination recruits few new T cells.

The source material was PBMCs from blood, sampled roughly 24 months after vaccination. The TCR comes from a man between 50 and 75 years old who received an inactivated influenza vaccine. The chain carries TRBV7-8 and TRBJ2-1, with D maybe TRBD2 (7 bases). The CDR3 nucleotides are TGTGCCAGCAGCTCACTACGGGGGAGGGGGAATGAGCAGTTCTTC. Protein sequence: CASSSLRGRGNEQFF.